This T cell receptor beta chain stems from a study of blood T cells in healthy people across ages. General study findings and limits: With unsorted PBMCs, a conclusive comparison of naive versus antigen-experienced cells was not possible.

This clonotype has more than one count but fewer than ten. Its antigen is unknown. Per sample, at least 5 micrograms of total RNA were extracted. The length of the CDR3 is 13 residues. The V end lost 8 bases, the J end lost 7 bases, and 17 bases lay between the germline ends. A sample-barcoded 5' primer and a J-beta primer mix were used in a second PCR of about 7 to 12 cycles. TCRdb recomputed calls from the 5' RACE reads with MiXCR, one row per CDR3 protein. Found here are over a million distinct CDR3 sequences, roughly 45% of them singletons; the top ten hold 7.9%. The sample consisted of blood. The J gene is TRBJ1-2, the V gene TRBV12-3 or TRBV12-4, with D possibly TRBD1 on 6 matching bases. The receptor comes from a woman aged 18 to 35 in good health. The CDR3 here is CASRLQGQGGYTF. DNA for the CDR3: TGTGCCAGCCGACTACAGGGCCAAGGTGGCTACACCTTC.